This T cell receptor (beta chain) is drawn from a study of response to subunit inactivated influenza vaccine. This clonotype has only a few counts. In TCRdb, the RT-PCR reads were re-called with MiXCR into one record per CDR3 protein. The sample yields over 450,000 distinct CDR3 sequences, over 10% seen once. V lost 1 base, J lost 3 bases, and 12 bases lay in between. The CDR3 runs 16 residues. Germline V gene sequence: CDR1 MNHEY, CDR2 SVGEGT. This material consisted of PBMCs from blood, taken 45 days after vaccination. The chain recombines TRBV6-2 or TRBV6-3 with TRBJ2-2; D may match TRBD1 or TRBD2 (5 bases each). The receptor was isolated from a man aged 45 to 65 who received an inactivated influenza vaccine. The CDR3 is CASSYWGRSHTGELFF. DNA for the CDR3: TGTGCCAGCAGTTACTGGGGACGATCTCACACCGGGGAGCTGTTTTTT.